The 12 T cell receptor beta chains below all came from one sample that was sequenced in a study of Graves' ophthalmopathy and Graves' hyperthyroidism (dated by TCRdb to the late 2010s). Sequenced using an Illumina HiSeq 2000. For repertoire sequencing, the TCR beta CDR3 regions were amplified from RNA transcripts. The first round was an RT-PCR using HTBI primers with the Qiagen OneStep RT-PCR kit, and this first round was followed by a second-round multiplex PCR, then size selection and purification. The public reads were reanalyzed by TCRdb: fastp trimming at Q25, MiXCR alignment, in-frame beta chains only. Merged by CDR3 protein, the rows form single entries marked with the most common genes and DNA. This sample lists 300,000 to 400,000 distinct CDR3 sequences; roughly a sixth were detected once. The ten biggest clones cover about 2.4% of the sample. The sample comprised peripheral blood. Receptors originate from an adult woman with stable Graves' hyperthyroidism.

The rearrangement uses TRBV28 and TRBJ2-5, with TRBD2 matching over 11 bases. CDR3 size: 16 residues. The germline CDR1 and CDR2 sequences are MDHEN and SYDVKM. The trim removed 3 bases at V and 1 base at J, leaving 4 bases unmatched. CDR3 in amino acids: CASSLVLAGVQETQYF. Here the CDR3 DNA reads TGTGCCAGCAGTTTGGTACTAGCGGGAGTCCAAGAGACCCAGTACTTC.

This clonotype was counted ten times or more. The V gene is TRBV6-1, the J gene TRBJ2-2; possibly TRBD1 for D (7 bases). The length of the CDR3 is 17 residues. The germline V gene has CDR1 MNHNS and CDR2 SASEGT. The V end lost 5 bases, the J end lost 5 bases, and 21 bases lay between the germline ends. The CDR3 coding sequence is TGTGCCAGCAGTACACCTCGGCGGGACAGCGATACCGGGGAGCTGTTTTTT. Amino acids: CASSTPRRDSDTGELFF.

This sequence joins TRBV3-1 and TRBJ2-7; 11 bases align to TRBD2. V lost 3 bases, J lost 3 bases, and 4 bases stayed unmatched. Germline CDR1 and CDR2: LGHDT and YNNKEL (reference sequence). The CDR3 extends over 15 amino acids. The CDR3: CASSQYGTSGYEQYF. The CDR3 DNA follows: TGTGCCAGCAGCCAGTATGGGACTAGCGGCTACGAGCAGTACTTC.

Concerning this clonotype itself: A single base separates this from a much larger clone, so it may be a read error. The CDR3 does not close with the conserved phenylalanine or tryptophan, likely indicating a read error. V usage is TRBV6-5 and J usage is TRBJ1-2; unclear D gene. The CDR3 sequence is 12 residues long. Germline V gene data show CDR1 as MNHEY and CDR2 as SVGAGI. V lost 4 bases and J 7 bases, leaving 10 bases between the germline ends. The CDR3 DNA is TGTGCCAGCAGTTGCCCCACCTGTGGCTACACCTAC. It yields the protein CASSCPTCGYTY.

The chain couples TRBV11-2 to TRBJ2-5, with D tentatively TRBD1 or TRBD2 (5 bases each). Trimming left V 2 bases short and J 5 bases short, with 15 bases between. The CDR3 loop spans 15 amino acids. In germline, CDR1 is SGHAT, CDR2 FQNNGV. The CDR3 region has the DNA TGTGCCAGCAGCTTAATGCAGGGATCGGGGGAGACCCAGTACTTC. Protein: CASSLMQGSGETQYF.

The table lists this clonotype with many counts. This chain connects TRBV19 to TRBJ1-5, with 7 bases that match TRBD1. The V gene's germline CDR1 is LNHDA and CDR2 SQIVND (reference sequence). The CDR3 is 15 amino acids. The V and J ends lost 8 bases and 2 bases, in that order; junction bases with no gene match: 9. The CDR3 spells CASAQGGVGNQPQHF. The CDR3 nucleotides are TGTGCCAGTGCTCAGGGGGGCGTTGGCAATCAGCCCCAGCATTTT.

This clonotype was recorded at least ten times. The chain combines TRBV27 with TRBJ2-7; D is perhaps TRBD1 (6 bases). The CDR3 has 15 residues. Trimming took off 2 bases at V and 4 bases at J, with 15 bases between the two ends. Germline-derived CDR1 and CDR2 are MNHEY and SMNVEV (reference sequence). As DNA, the CDR3 is TGTGCCAGCAGTTTACAGACCGGGACAATGTACGAGCAGTACTTC. Its translation: CASSLQTGTMYEQYF.

This clonotype was counted at least ten times. The V gene is TRBV12-3 or TRBV12-4, the J gene TRBJ1-5; D might be TRBD1 (6 bases). Trimming left V 6 bases short and J 6 bases short, with 6 bases between. There are 11 residues in the CDR3. CDR3 bases: TGTGCCAGCAGCAGGGGTCAGCCCCAGCATTTT. Protein: CASSRGQPQHF.

The chain joins TRBV4-3 to TRBJ1-2; D remains ambiguous. The CDR3 sequence is 15 residues long. The V gene's germline CDR1 is LGHNA and CDR2 YSLEER. Trimming stripped 0 bases from V and 4 bases from J, with 12 bases between. The CDR3: CASSQDPQALYGYTF. CDR3 nucleotides: TGCGCCAGCAGCCAAGATCCCCAGGCCCTCTATGGCTACACCTTC.

The chain is built from TRBV11-2 and TRBJ2-2; D is perhaps TRBD2 (5 bases). Germline V gene data show CDR1 as SGHAT and CDR2 as FQNNGV. Deletions cut 5 bases from V and 6 bases from J, with 19 bases between. The CDR3 runs to 16 residues. CDR3 sequence: CASSKVLGDYAGELFF. The CDR3 DNA follows: TGTGCCAGCAGCAAAGTTTTGGGAGACTACGCCGGGGAGCTGTTTTTT.

This clonotype came up many times. This chain connects TRBV6-2 or TRBV6-3 to TRBJ1-1, with a weak D call TRBD1 (5 bases). The CDR3 totals 11 residues. Trimming shortened V by 2 bases and J by 9 bases, and 7 bases separated the two germline ends. The germline V gene has CDR1 MNHEY and CDR2 SVGEGT. The CDR3 DNA reads as TGTGCCAGCAGTTACGGGGGAAAAGCTTTCTTT. Its protein is CASSYGGKAFF.

J is TRBJ2-7 and V is TRBV28; D possibly corresponds to TRBD1 (6 bases). Per germline, CDR1 MDHEN and CDR2 SYDVKM. The CDR3 has 15 amino acids. V shed 2 bases and J shed 3 bases, with 14 bases lying between them. Here the CDR3 reads CASSLAGELRYEQYF. CDR3 nucleotides: TGTGCCAGCAGTTTAGCAGGGGAATTGCGCTACGAGCAGTACTTC.